This TCR beta chain came from a study of cytomegalovirus exposure and HLA in healthy donors. Study-wide findings and caveats: A later analysis revealed that TCR association rates differed between HLA loci, peaking at DRB1 and bottoming out at HLA-C.

About this clone: What it binds is unknown.

The PCR used 60 Vbeta and 13 Jbeta primers. Sequencing used immunoSEQ multiplex PCR; TCRdb keeps in-frame clones, though not all of them. The sample yields fewer than 140,000 clones, 70% to 80% seen once. CDR3 length: 13 amino acids. CDR1 and CDR2 from the germline V gene are SGDLS and YYNGEE. Trimming left V 3 bases short and J 2 bases short, with 6 bases between. V and J are TRBV9 and TRBJ1-3; no definite D call. Sequencing was done on a sample of PBMCs. The clonotype originates from a boy under 18 in good health and CMV-seronegative. CDR3 in amino acids: CASSDTAGNTIYF. The CDR3 region has the DNA TGTGCCAGCAGCGATACGGCTGGAAACACCATATATTTT.